These 25 T cell receptor beta chains were sequenced from one sample in a study of blood T cell repertoires in COVID-19. Only in-frame clones appear in the TCRdb table, and some are missing; sequencing was by immunoSEQ multiplex PCR. The repertoire holds approximately 250,000 clones, with approximately 88% as singletons. Sequencing was performed on PBMCs or T cells enriched from blood (not recorded which). The source is a woman in her 30s who had recovered from COVID-19.

The chain carries TRBV4-1 and TRBJ2-2; 8 positions match TRBD2. The germline CDR1 and CDR2 sequences are MGHRA and YSYEKL. This CDR3 contains 17 residues. Unmatched junction bases numbered 8, after V lost 3 bases and J lost 2 bases. The CDR3 protein is CASSHWSGTRNTGELFF. CDR3 nucleotide sequence: TGCGCCAGCAGCCATTGGTCCGGGACTAGAAACACCGGGGAGCTGTTTTTT.

This chain joins TRBV19 and TRBJ1-2; no clear D. The CDR3 spans 13 residues. Trimming removed 2 bases from V and 0 bases from J, with 4 bases in between. Germline V lookup: CDR1 LNHDA, CDR2 SQIVND (reference sequence). The CDR3 DNA reads as TGTGCCAGTAGTATATTAACTAACTATGGCTACACCTTC. Amino acid sequence: CASSILTNYGYTF.

This clone has a single count. This chain joins TRBV27 and TRBJ1-4; 8 bases map to TRBD1. V dropped 4 bases and J dropped 7; count of bases not matched to a gene: 11. The CDR3 runs to 16 residues. CDR1 is MNHEY and CDR2 is SMNVEV in the germline V gene (reference sequence). The CDR3 is CASSWRQGADTEKLFF. In nucleotides, the CDR3 is TGTGCCAGCAGTTGGAGGCAGGGGGCCGATACTGAAAAACTGTTTTTT.

The chain couples TRBV18 to TRBJ2-7, with 11 bases fitting TRBD2. Germline V gene lookup returns CDR1 KGHSH and CDR2 LQKENI. The V gene end was trimmed by 6 bases and the J gene end by 1 base; junction bases not matched to a gene: 11. The CDR3 sequence is 17 residues long. CDR3 in DNA: TGTGCCAGCTCGGCTCTAGCGGGAGGAAGTGGATCCTACGAGCAGTACTTC. This codes for CASSALAGGSGSYEQYF.

CDR3 DNA: TGTGCCTGGAGTGTAACTGGCTGGCGGCGGGGCTACACCTTC. Translated: CAWSVTGWRRGYTF. V usage is TRBV30 and J usage is TRBJ1-2; D gene uncertain. The V gene lost 0 bases and the J gene lost 8 bases, with 16 bases spanning the gap. Germline values: CDR1 GTSNPN, CDR2 SVGIG (reference sequence). The CDR3 consists of 14 residues.

The table lists this clone with a few counts. The chain is built from TRBV9 and TRBJ1-1, with a tentative D call TRBD1 (6 bases). The length of the CDR3 is 15 residues. The V end lost 6 bases, the J end lost 2 bases, and 17 bases lay between the germline ends. Germline V gene sequence: CDR1 SGDLS, CDR2 YYNGEE. CDR3 in amino acids: CASNLGRGGNTEAFF. In DNA form, the CDR3 reads TGTGCCAGCAACCTCGGGCGCGGGGGCAACACTGAAGCTTTCTTT.

This rearrangement joins TRBV19 to TRBJ2-3, with 7 bases aligning to TRBD1. Germline CDR1 and CDR2: LNHDA and SQIVND (reference sequence). This CDR3 comprises 16 residues. The J segment lost 2 bases and the V segment lost 6 bases, leaving 11 bases of the junction unmatched. CDR3 nucleotides: TGTGCCAGTAGCCTCGACAGGGCTGCAAACACAGATACGCAGTATTTT. Its translation is CASSLDRAANTDTQYF.

The gene calls are TRBV27 and TRBJ2-7, with 7 bases identical to TRBD1. The germline V gene has CDR1 MNHEY and CDR2 SMNVEV (reference sequence). Trimming cost V 2 bases and J 1 base; bases outside gene matches: 2. This CDR3 contains 14 residues. The CDR3 protein is CASSLTQGSYEQYF. CDR3 sequence (DNA): TGTGCCAGCAGTTTAACACAGGGGTCCTACGAGCAGTACTTC.

The chain recombines TRBV27 with TRBJ2-3; 13 positions agree with TRBD2. This CDR3 contains 18 residues. J lost 3 bases, V lost 4 bases, and 10 bases had no gene match. Germline assignment: CDR1 MNHEY and CDR2 SMNVEV (reference sequence). CDR3: CASSSLPGLAGSTDTQYF. CDR3 DNA: TGTGCCAGCAGTTCCCTCCCGGGACTAGCGGGGTCAACAGATACGCAGTATTTT.

This chain joins TRBV20-1 and TRBJ1-1, with TRBD1 as a possible D gene (5 bases). The CDR3 length is 11 residues. The V gene lost 6 bases and the J gene lost 1 base, with 6 bases spanning the gap. CDR1 and CDR2 (germline): DFQATT, SNEGSKA (reference sequence). CDR3 loop: CSAGGNTEAFF. The CDR3 nucleotides are TGCAGTGCGGGGGGGAACACTGAAGCTTTCTTT.

The chain links TRBV25-1 to TRBJ1-2, with D unclear. Germline assignment: CDR1 MGHDK and CDR2 SYGVNS. This CDR3 comprises 11 residues. V was trimmed by 4 bases and J by 4 bases, leaving 4 bases between them. The CDR3 nucleotides are TGTGCCAGCAGTGGCGTCTATGGCTACACCTTC. It translates to CASSGVYGYTF.

The chain carries TRBV2 and TRBJ2-2, with D maybe TRBD1 (6 bases). The CDR3 is made up of 13 amino acids. V was clipped by 1 base and J by 10 bases, with 10 bases between them. Germline V gene sequence: CDR1 SNHLY, CDR2 FYNNEI. This CDR3 reads CASSEEGQTELFF. The CDR3 DNA reads TGTGCCAGCAGTGAAGAGGGACAAACGGAGCTGTTTTTT.

The CDR3 loop is CASSYGEGRGYGYTF. The CDR3 DNA follows: TGTGCCAGCAGTTACGGGGAGGGTCGTGGCTATGGCTACACCTTC. The chain uses TRBV6-5 and TRBJ1-2; D uncertain. The CDR3 spans 15 residues. Germline CDR1 reads MNHEY; CDR2 reads SVGAGI. Trimming pared 2 bases from V and 4 bases from J, leaving 14 bases between.

The CDR3 loop is CASSRSSESYNEQFF. In nucleotides, the CDR3 is TGTGCCAGCAGCAGATCCAGCGAGAGCTACAATGAGCAGTTCTTC. The chain links TRBV9 to TRBJ2-1; D is ambiguous. Trimming pared 4 bases from V and 3 bases from J, leaving 14 bases between. CDR3 size: 15 residues. Germline-derived CDR1 and CDR2 are SGDLS and YYNGEE.

Concerning this clone: This sample includes further DNA sequences coding for the same CDR3. This rearrangement joins TRBV5-1 to TRBJ2-7, with TRBD2 matching 11 bases. The CDR3 covers 15 residues. The V gene's germline CDR1 is SGHRS and CDR2 YFSETQ. V trimming: 0 bases; J trimming: 1 base; junction bases outside the gene matches: 0. The CDR3: CASSLGLAGSYEQYF. The DNA of the CDR3 is TGCGCCAGCAGCTTGGGACTAGCGGGATCCTACGAGCAGTACTTC.

In DNA form, the CDR3 reads TGTGCCAGCAGCCCAAGCGGTAGGGGAGGGATCTATGGCTACACCTTC. Its translation is CASSPSGRGGIYGYTF. This sequence joins TRBV3-1 (or the pseudogene TRBV3-2) and TRBJ1-2; D is perhaps TRBD1 (5 bases). This CDR3 has 16 residues. Trimming took 4 bases from V and 4 from J, leaving 19 bases between them. Germline loops: CDR1 LGHDT, CDR2 YNNKEL (reference sequence).

This chain connects TRBV27 to TRBJ1-2; D is possibly TRBD1 (6 bases). This CDR3 comprises 13 residues. Trimming shortened V by 5 bases and J by 8 bases, and 15 bases separated the two germline ends. Germline V gene sequence: CDR1 MNHEY, CDR2 SMNVEV (reference sequence). Here the CDR3 DNA reads TGTGCCAGCAGTATCACAGGGACGGGAGGCTACACCTTC. Residues: CASSITGTGGYTF.

The chain combines TRBV11-2 with TRBJ2-5; the D gene is possibly TRBD2 (6 bases). Per the germline V gene, CDR1 is SGHAT and CDR2 is FQNNGV. V was trimmed by 6 bases and J by 2 bases, leaving 16 bases between them. CDR3 length: 15 residues. This chain's CDR3 is CASSQSPGVQETQYF. The CDR3 coding sequence is TGTGCCAGCAGTCAATCTCCGGGAGTTCAAGAGACCCAGTACTTC.

The rearrangement uses TRBV28 and TRBJ1-6; 7 bases align to TRBD1. J gave up 0 bases and V 7 bases, and 9 bases lay outside the gene matches. In germline, CDR1 is MDHEN, CDR2 SYDVKM. The length of the CDR3 is 17 residues. CDR3 sequence: CASMGTASSSYNSPLHF. CDR3 bases: TGTGCCAGCATGGGGACAGCTTCAAGCTCCTATAATTCACCCCTCCACTTT.

In nucleotides, the CDR3 is TGTGCCAGCAGCCTTGGGGGACTAGCGGGAGGATTGACAGATACGCAGTATTTT. It encodes CASSLGGLAGGLTDTQYF. The rearrangement joins TRBV2 to TRBJ2-3; 15 bases map to TRBD2. The V and J ends lost 6 bases and 3 bases, in that order; junction bases with no gene match: 10. The germline V gene has CDR1 SNHLY and CDR2 FYNNEI. The CDR3 loop spans 18 amino acids. Full variable domain (outside the CDR3, taken from reference TRBV2 and TRBJ2-3): EPEVTQTPSHQVTQMGQEVILRCVPISNHLYFYWYRQILGQKVEFLVSFYNNEISEKSEIFDDQFSVERPDGSNFTLKIRSTKLEDSAMYFCASSLGGLAGGLTDTQYFGPGTRLTVL.

The chain is built from TRBV5-1 and TRBJ1-6; maybe TRBD1 (5 bases). Looked up from germline, CDR1 is SGHRS and CDR2 is YFSETQ. The CDR3 spans 16 residues. V lost 3 bases and J lost 0, with 10 bases in between. The CDR3 region is CASSSDTSSYNSPLHF. The CDR3 DNA is TGCGCCAGCAGCTCGGACACGAGCTCCTATAATTCACCCCTCCACTTT.

The chain links TRBV29-1 to TRBJ2-7; D possibly corresponds to TRBD1 (6 bases). V was shortened by 7 bases and J by 5 bases, with 18 bases between the two germline ends. Germline loops: CDR1 SQVTM, CDR2 ANQGSEA. The CDR3 extends over 13 amino acids. The CDR3 region is CSGRGQGTHEQYF. The CDR3 DNA sequence: TGCAGCGGAAGGGGTCAGGGGACCCACGAGCAGTACTTC.

V usage is TRBV11-2 and J usage is TRBJ2-7, with 12 bases aligning to TRBD1. Looked up from germline, CDR1 is SGHAT and CDR2 is FQNNGV. The length of the CDR3 is 16 residues. Germline trimming cut 5 bases from V and 2 bases from J; bases unmatched to any gene: 7. The CDR3 loop reads CASSRPRDRGPYEQYF. CDR3 DNA: TGTGCCAGCAGCCGGCCCCGGGACAGGGGGCCCTACGAGCAGTACTTC.

V usage is TRBV2 and J usage is TRBJ1-2; TRBD1 is a possible D gene (6 bases). V lost 6 bases and J lost 3, with 11 bases in between. Looked up from germline, CDR1 is SNHLY and CDR2 is FYNNEI. The CDR3 covers 13 residues. The CDR3 bases are TGTGCCAGCAGCCAAGGGGGGGACTATGGCTACACCTTC. Its translation is CASSQGGDYGYTF. Full variable domain (rest looked up from reference TRBV2 and TRBJ1-2): EPEVTQTPSHQVTQMGQEVILRCVPISNHLYFYWYRQILGQKVEFLVSFYNNEISEKSEIFDDQFSVERPDGSNFTLKIRSTKLEDSAMYFCASSQGGDYGYTFGSGTRLTVV.

This chain joins TRBV5-6 and TRBJ2-7, with a weak D call TRBD1 (6 bases). Looked up from germline, CDR1 is SGHDT and CDR2 is YYEEEE. The CDR3 spans 14 residues. The V and J ends lost 0 bases and 3 bases respectively, with 10 bases between them. CDR3 region: CASSLDRVGYEQYF. In DNA form, the CDR3 reads TGTGCCAGCAGCTTGGACAGGGTGGGCTACGAGCAGTACTTC.